Each of the 18 T cell receptor beta chains below was sequenced from the same sample in a study of T cell responses to AZD1222 COVID-19 vaccine (dated by TCRdb to the early 2020s). Read against the paper, the sample's time point label means: about 28 days (+/-7) after the second vaccine dose. Library preparation was by the immunoSEQ multiplex PCR assay. TCRdb carries this immuneACCESS record with in-frame sequences only. Its versions omit some clonotypes, under half of them owing to an unresolved V gene in the studies checked, with the rest unexplained. This sample is represented by approximately 80,000 clones; around 93% of them were singletons. Together, the top ten hold around 28% of the sample. The input for sequencing was peripheral blood, taken 28 days after the second AZD1222 dose. These receptors were collected from an adult who received the AZD1222 COVID-19 vaccine.

The chain uses TRBV28 and TRBJ1-4; D may be TRBD1 (6 bases). V lost 7 bases to trimming and J lost 10 bases, with 19 bases between them. The CDR3 runs 14 residues. The germline V gene has CDR1 MDHEN and CDR2 SYDVKM. The CDR3 DNA reads as TGTGCCAGCACCCTGTCAGGGAAGGGGGGAAAACTGTTTTTT. This codes for CASTLSGKGGKLFF.

The V and J genes are TRBV27 and TRBJ2-7; possibly TRBD1 for D (5 bases). The germline V gene encodes CDR1 MNHEY and CDR2 SMNVEV (reference sequence). Trimming cost V 5 bases and J 9 bases, with 14 bases left between them. This CDR3 is 12 amino acids long. Written as DNA, the CDR3 is TGTGCCAGCAGTCCCTACGTTGGGGCGCAGTACTTC. Protein product: CASSPYVGAQYF.

The chain joins TRBV6-2 or TRBV6-3 to TRBJ1-1; TRBD1 is a possible D gene (5 bases). Germline V gene lookup returns CDR1 MNHEY and CDR2 SVGEGT. Trimming cost V 1 base and J 11 bases, with 8 bases left between them. This CDR3 comprises 11 residues. CDR3 bases: TGTGCCAGCAGTTACTTGGGGGAGGCTTTCTTT. The encoded protein is CASSYLGEAFF.

This rearrangement joins TRBV19 to TRBJ2-1; 8 bases match TRBD1. Trimming cost V 5 bases and J 8 bases; bases outside gene matches: 11. The CDR3 runs 15 residues. Germline loops: CDR1 LNHDA, CDR2 SQIVND (reference sequence). The CDR3 DNA reads as TGTGCCAGTAGTCTTACAGGGGGAAGAAGCGATGAGCAGTTCTTC. Translating gives CASSLTGGRSDEQFF.

The chain couples TRBV28 to TRBJ1-5, with D possibly TRBD1 on 5 matching bases. This CDR3 spans 12 amino acids. Trimming shortened V by 6 bases and J by 7 bases, and 10 bases separated the two germline ends. CDR1 and CDR2 (germline): MDHEN, SYDVKM. CDR3 nucleotide sequence: TGTGCCAGCAGCCTCCGACAGCAGCCCCAGCATTTT. Residues: CASSLRQQPQHF.

The rearrangement uses TRBV29-1 and TRBJ1-6; D possibly corresponds to TRBD1 (5 bases). The germline V gene has CDR1 SQVTM and CDR2 ANQGSEA. CDR3 size: 13 residues. V was pared by 2 bases and J by 10 bases, with 12 bases between. CDR3 nucleotide sequence: TGCAGCGTTGAATTAGGGGTTGGGTCACCCCTCCACTTT. Protein sequence: CSVELGVGSPLHF.

J is TRBJ1-1 and V is TRBV30; D is undetermined. CDR3 length equals 14 residues. Germline V CDR1 and CDR2: GTSNPN, SVGIG (reference sequence). V was pared by 0 bases and J by 7 bases, with 15 bases between. The CDR3 spells CAWSVAARFGEAFF. In nucleotides, the CDR3 is TGTGCCTGGAGTGTTGCGGCGCGGTTCGGTGAAGCTTTCTTT.

The chain joins TRBV18 to TRBJ1-5, with D perhaps matching TRBD1 (5 bases). Trimming cost V 5 bases and J 5 bases, with 13 bases left between them. The germline gives CDR1 KGHSH, CDR2 LQKENI. The CDR3 has 14 residues. The CDR3 reads CASSFRAYDQPQHF. CDR3 sequence (DNA): TGTGCCAGCTCATTCAGGGCTTACGATCAGCCCCAGCATTTT.

The chain recombines TRBV27 with TRBJ1-6; 11 nucleotides line up with TRBD1. The length of the CDR3 is 15 residues. In germline, CDR1 is MNHEY, CDR2 SMNVEV (reference sequence). Trimming removed 3 bases from V and 8 bases from J; junction bases left unmatched: 3. The CDR3 DNA is TGTGCCAGCAGTTTCATGGGACAGGGGGATTCACCCCTCCACTTT. Translating gives CASSFMGQGDSPLHF.

V usage is TRBV19 and J usage is TRBJ2-7; D ambiguous. V lost 5 bases, J lost 2 bases, and 16 bases lay in between. The CDR3 is 15 amino acids. Germline CDR1 LNHDA, CDR2 SQIVND (reference sequence). CDR3: CASSEAHQAPYEQYF. The DNA of the CDR3 is TGTGCCAGTAGTGAGGCCCATCAGGCCCCCTACGAGCAGTACTTC.

This chain uses TRBV4-2 with TRBJ1-2; D gene unclear. The germline V and J ends were trimmed by 0 bases and 5 bases, with 7 bases remaining between them. Germline CDR1 reads LGHNA; CDR2 reads YNFKEQ. The CDR3 covers 13 residues. The CDR3 DNA sequence: TGTGCCAGCAGCCAAGAGGAAGTTTATGGCTACACCTTC. Translated: CASSQEEVYGYTF.

The chain employs TRBV7-2 and TRBJ2-3, with a possible D match to TRBD2 (6 bases). Germline CDR1 reads SGHTA; CDR2 reads FQGNSA. The CDR3 covers 16 residues. Trimming left V 4 bases short and J 2 bases short, with 16 bases between. CDR3 in DNA: TGTGCCAGCAGCTACAGTGGCGGGATCCTCACAGATACGCAGTATTTT. Translated: CASSYSGGILTDTQYF.

The chain carries TRBV28 and TRBJ1-1, with D perhaps TRBD1 (5 bases). This CDR3 comprises 14 residues. From germline, CDR1 is MDHEN and CDR2 SYDVKM. Trimming removed 2 bases from V and 7 bases from J, with 14 bases in between. The CDR3 DNA reads as TGTGCCAGCAGTTTAATCGGGGGTGTCAGTGAAGCTTTCTTT. It yields the protein CASSLIGGVSEAFF.

The chain employs TRBV2 and TRBJ1-1, with D possibly matching TRBD1 (6 bases). Germline CDR1 and CDR2: SNHLY and FYNNEI. This CDR3 comprises 14 residues. V lost 8 bases to trimming and J lost 1 base, with 14 bases between them. The CDR3 sequence is CASLQGPANTEAFF. In DNA form, the CDR3 reads TGTGCCAGCCTTCAGGGGCCAGCGAACACTGAAGCTTTCTTT. The whole variable domain, remainder taken from reference TRBV2 and TRBJ1-1, is EPEVTQTPSHQVTQMGQEVILRCVPISNHLYFYWYRQILGQKVEFLVSFYNNEISEKSEIFDDQFSVERPDGSNFTLKIRSTKLEDSAMYFCASLQGPANTEAFFGQGTRLTVV.

The chain recombines TRBV19 with TRBJ2-7, with TRBD1 matching 8 bases. Per germline, CDR1 LNHDA and CDR2 SQIVND (reference sequence). The ends lost 5 bases at V and 6 bases at J; junction bases unmatched: 6. This CDR3 has 13 residues. The CDR3 protein is CASSAAGGLEQYF. CDR3 sequence (DNA): TGTGCCAGTAGTGCAGCAGGGGGCCTCGAGCAGTACTTC.

The V and J genes are TRBV2 and TRBJ1-1; D ambiguous. V lost 0 bases and J lost 2, with 10 bases in between. This CDR3 is 15 amino acids long. The germline V gene has CDR1 SNHLY and CDR2 FYNNEI. The CDR3, as DNA: TGTGCCAGCAGTGAAGCGCTGCCAGTTAACACTGAAGCTTTCTTT. It encodes CASSEALPVNTEAFF. Based on the CDR3 plus reference TRBV2 and TRBJ1-1, the full variable domain is EPEVTQTPSHQVTQMGQEVILRCVPISNHLYFYWYRQILGQKVEFLVSFYNNEISEKSEIFDDQFSVERPDGSNFTLKIRSTKLEDSAMYFCASSEALPVNTEAFFGQGTRLTVV.

The gene calls are TRBV28 and TRBJ1-2, with D maybe TRBD1 (6 bases). Trimming left V 3 bases short and J 4 bases short, with 9 bases between. Looked up from germline, CDR1 is MDHEN and CDR2 is SYDVKM. There are 13 residues in the CDR3. For the CDR3, the DNA is TGTGCCAGCAGTTTCGGGGGGCGCTATGGCTACACCTTC. Its translation: CASSFGGRYGYTF.

Remarks on this clone: Other DNA variants within this sample encode the same CDR3. V usage is TRBV2 and J usage is TRBJ1-5; tentatively, D is TRBD1 (5 bases). The length of the CDR3 is 12 residues. Looked up from germline, CDR1 is SNHLY and CDR2 is FYNNEI. V lost 5 bases to trimming and J lost 6 bases, with 8 bases between them. CDR3 amino acids: CASSPGIQPQHF. CDR3 DNA sequence: TGTGCCAGCAGTCCAGGGATTCAGCCCCAGCATTTT.